This TCR beta chain was retrieved from a study of T cells in Graves' hyperthyroidism and ophthalmopathy. For the study at large: Before treatment of any kind, peripheral blood was taken at initial diagnosis. Study outcomes and limitations: Ophthalmopathy, which appeared later, was predicted by the model a median around 6.9 months before onset.

Researchers amplified the TCR beta CDR3 regions from RNA transcripts. An initial round of RT-PCR targeting the TCR CDR3 relied on the HTBI primer set. TCRdb fed the multiplex PCR reads into MiXCR, producing one record per CDR3 protein. In the table there are more than 500,000 distinct CDR3 sequences, approximately 16% of which are singletons. This clonotype has only a few counts. As yet, its antigen is unknown. Ophthalmopathy patients all had a Clinical Activity Score of at least 3, a NOSPECS grade of at least 4 and disease under 3 months old. Orbital computed tomography and thyroid ultrasound, together with serum TRAb and thyroxine and clinical symptoms, were used for diagnoses. The CDR3 spans 13 residues. The germline gives CDR1 DFQATT, CDR2 SNEGSKA (reference sequence). V shed 6 bases and J shed 10 bases, with 19 bases lying between them.

This TCR was sampled from a woman aged 25 to 45 with Graves' ophthalmopathy. Input material: blood. This chain connects TRBV20-1 to TRBJ2-1; the D gene is possibly TRBD2 (7 bases). The CDR3 DNA reads TGCAGTGCGAGCCGGGGGGCGTTCGGAGAGCAGTTCTTC. Its translation is CSASRGAFGEQFF.